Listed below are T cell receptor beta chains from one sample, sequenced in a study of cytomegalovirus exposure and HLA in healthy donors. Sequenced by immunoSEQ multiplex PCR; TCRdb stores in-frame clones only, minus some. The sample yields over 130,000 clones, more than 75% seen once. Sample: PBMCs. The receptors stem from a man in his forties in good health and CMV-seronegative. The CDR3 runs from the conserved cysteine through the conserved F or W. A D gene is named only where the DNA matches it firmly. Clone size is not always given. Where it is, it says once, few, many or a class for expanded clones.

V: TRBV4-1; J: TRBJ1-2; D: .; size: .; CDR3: CASSHSANYGYTF; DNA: TGCGCCAGCAGCCACAGCGCTAACTATGGCTACACCTTC
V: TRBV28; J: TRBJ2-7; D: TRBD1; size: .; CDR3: CASSSLTGDPSYEQYF; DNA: TGTGCCAGCAGTTCGCTGACAGGGGACCCCTCCTACGAGCAGTACTTC
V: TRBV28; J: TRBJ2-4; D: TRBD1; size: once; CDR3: CVSSVQGVNIQYF; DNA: TGTGTCAGCAGTGTTCAGGGGGTGAACATTCAGTACTTC
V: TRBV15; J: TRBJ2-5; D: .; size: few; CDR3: CATSRDAAAQTQYF; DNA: TGTGCCACCAGCAGAGATGCGGCCGCCCAGACCCAGTACTTC
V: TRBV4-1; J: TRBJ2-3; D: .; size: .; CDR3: CASSLGLEGTDTQYF; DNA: TGCGCCAGCAGCCTAGGTTTGGAGGGCACAGATACGCAGTATTTT
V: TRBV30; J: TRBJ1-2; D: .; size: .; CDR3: CAWSTGYYGYTF; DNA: TGTGCCTGGAGTACAGGGTACTATGGCTACACCTTC
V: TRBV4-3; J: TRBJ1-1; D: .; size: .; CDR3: CASSQEERTGDLSFF; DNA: TGCGCCAGCAGCCAAGAAGAAAGGACCGGGGACTTGTCTTTCTTT
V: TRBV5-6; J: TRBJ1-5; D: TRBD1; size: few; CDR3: CASSRQGALNQPQHF; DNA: TGTGCCAGCAGCCGACAGGGGGCTCTCAATCAGCCCCAGCATTTT
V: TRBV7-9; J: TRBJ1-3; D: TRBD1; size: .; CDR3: CASSPGQGTQRNTIYF; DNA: TGTGCCAGCAGCCCCGGACAGGGGACTCAAAGAAACACCATATATTTT
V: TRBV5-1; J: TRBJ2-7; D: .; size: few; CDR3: CASSLGQSYEQYF; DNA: TGCGCCAGCAGCTTGGGACAGTCCTACGAGCAGTACTTC
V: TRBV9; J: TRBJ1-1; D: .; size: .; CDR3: CASSPSSGNTEAFF; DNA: TGTGCCAGCAGCCCTTCGAGTGGGAACACTGAAGCTTTCTTT
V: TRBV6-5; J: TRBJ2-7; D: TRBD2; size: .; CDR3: CASSYSGLAGDYEQYF; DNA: TGTGCCAGCAGTTACTCAGGACTAGCGGGGGATTACGAGCAGTACTTC
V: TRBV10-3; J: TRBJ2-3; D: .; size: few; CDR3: CAISEAARTSTDTQYF; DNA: TGTGCCATCAGTGAAGCGGCCCGAACTAGCACAGATACGCAGTATTTT
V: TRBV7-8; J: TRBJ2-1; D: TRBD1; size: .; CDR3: CASSLRQGGFNNPVTDHNEQFF; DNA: TGTGCCAGCAGCTTAAGACAGGGGGGGTTCAACAACCCTGTTACCGATCACAATGAGCAGTTCTTC
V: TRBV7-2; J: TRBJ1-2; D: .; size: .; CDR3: CASSFDWNYGYTF; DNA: TGTGCCAGCAGCTTCGACTGGAACTATGGCTACACCTTC
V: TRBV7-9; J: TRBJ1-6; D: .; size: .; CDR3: CSSSTRSGRDNSPLHF; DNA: TGTTCCAGCAGCACGCGATCGGGCAGGGATAATTCACCCCTCCACTTT
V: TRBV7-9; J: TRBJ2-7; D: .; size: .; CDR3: CASSFGVYEQYF; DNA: TGTGCCAGCAGCTTCGGGGTATACGAGCAGTACTTC
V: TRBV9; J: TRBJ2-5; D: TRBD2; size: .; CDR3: CASSAGREAPIQETQYF; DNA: TGTGCCAGCAGCGCCGGGCGGGAGGCCCCAATTCAAGAGACCCAGTACTTC
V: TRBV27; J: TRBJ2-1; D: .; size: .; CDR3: CASSLGGSTYNEQFF; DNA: TGTGCCAGCAGTTTGGGGGGATCTACCTACAATGAGCAGTTCTTC
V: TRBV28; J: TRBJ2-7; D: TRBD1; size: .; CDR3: CARETLFDRGHISYEQYF; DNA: TGTGCCAGAGAAACCCTCTTCGACAGGGGACATATCTCCTACGAGCAGTACTTC
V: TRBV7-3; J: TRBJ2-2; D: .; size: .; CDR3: CASSLTGMNTGELFF; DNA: TGTGCCAGCAGCTTAACCGGGATGAACACCGGGGAGCTGTTTTTT
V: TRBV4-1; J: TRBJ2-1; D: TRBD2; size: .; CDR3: CASSQDPGGSRNEQFF; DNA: TGCGCCAGCAGCCAAGATCCGGGGGGTAGTAGGAATGAGCAGTTCTTC
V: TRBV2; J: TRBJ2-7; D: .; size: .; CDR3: CASSEERVRQYF; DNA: TGTGCCAGCAGTGAAGAGAGGGTCCGGCAGTACTTC
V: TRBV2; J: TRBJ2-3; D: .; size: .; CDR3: CASSPGLDTQYF; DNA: TGTGCCAGCAGCCCCGGGTTAGATACGCAGTATTTT
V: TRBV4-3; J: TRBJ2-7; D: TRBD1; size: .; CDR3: CASSQDYPGQGGEQYF; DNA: TGCGCCAGCAGCCAAGACTATCCGGGACAGGGGGGCGAGCAGTACTTC
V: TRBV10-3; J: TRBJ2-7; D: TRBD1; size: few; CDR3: CAVGAGTGSPYEQYF; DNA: TGTGCCGTGGGAGCTGGGACAGGGAGTCCCTACGAGCAGTACTTC
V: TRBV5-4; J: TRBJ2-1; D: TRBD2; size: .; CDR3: CASSDGLAVLRSNEQFF; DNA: TGTGCCAGCAGCGACGGACTAGCGGTGTTACGAAGCAATGAGCAGTTCTTC
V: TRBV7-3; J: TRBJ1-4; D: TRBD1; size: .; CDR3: CASSLNRGEKLFF; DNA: TGTGCCAGCAGCTTAAACAGGGGAGAAAAACTGTTTTTT
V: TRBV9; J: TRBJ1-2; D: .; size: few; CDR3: CASSVVGGANYGYTF; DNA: TGTGCCAGCAGCGTAGTAGGTGGAGCTAACTATGGCTACACCTTC
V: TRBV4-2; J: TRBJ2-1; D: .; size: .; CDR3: CASSSENNGWSSYNEQFF; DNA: TGTGCCAGCAGCTCAGAAAACAACGGGTGGAGCTCCTACAATGAGCAGTTCTTC
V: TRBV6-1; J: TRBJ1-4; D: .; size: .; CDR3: CASSLHQGKLFF; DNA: TGTGCCAGCAGTCTCCATCAGGGAAAACTGTTTTTT
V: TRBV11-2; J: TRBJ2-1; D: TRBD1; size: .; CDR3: CASSLRTGTYNEQFF; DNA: TGTGCCAGCAGCTTAAGGACAGGGACCTACAATGAGCAGTTCTTC
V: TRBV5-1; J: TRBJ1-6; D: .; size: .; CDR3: CASSLEGNSPLHF; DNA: TGCGCCAGCAGCTTGGAGGGGAATTCACCCCTCCACTTT
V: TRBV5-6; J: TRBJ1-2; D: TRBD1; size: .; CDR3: CASSFRDREYGYTF; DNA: TGTGCCAGCAGCTTCCGCGACAGGGAATATGGCTACACCTTC
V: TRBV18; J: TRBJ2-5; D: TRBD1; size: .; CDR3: CASSQGTGGETQYF; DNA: TGTGCCAGCTCACAGGGGACAGGGGGAGAGACCCAGTACTTC
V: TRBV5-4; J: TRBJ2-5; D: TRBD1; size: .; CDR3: CASSPWTGPATQYF; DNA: TGTGCCAGCAGCCCATGGACAGGTCCGGCGACCCAGTACTTC
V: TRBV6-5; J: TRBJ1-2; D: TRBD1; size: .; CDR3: CASSYSTTGGLGGYTF; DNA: TGTGCCAGCAGTTACTCGACGACAGGGGGTCTTGGTGGCTACACCTTC
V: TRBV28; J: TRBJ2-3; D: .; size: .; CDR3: CASSLSRLARSDTQYF; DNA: TGTGCCAGCAGTTTATCCCGGCTAGCGCGATCAGATACGCAGTATTTT
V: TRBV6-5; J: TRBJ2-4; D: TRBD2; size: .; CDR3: CASSSDSGSGKNIQYF; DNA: TGTGCCAGCAGTTCAGATAGCGGGAGTGGGAAAAACATTCAGTACTTC
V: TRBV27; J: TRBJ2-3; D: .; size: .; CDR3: CASSFRADITDTQYF; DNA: TGTGCCAGCAGTTTTAGGGCGGACATCACAGATACGCAGTATTTT
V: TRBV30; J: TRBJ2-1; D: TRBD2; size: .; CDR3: CAWKGLGGYEQFF; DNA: TGTGCCTGGAAGGGACTAGGTGGTTATGAGCAGTTCTTC
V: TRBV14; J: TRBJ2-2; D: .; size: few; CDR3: CASSAGRYTGELFF; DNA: TGTGCCAGCAGCGCAGGGAGGTACACCGGGGAGCTGTTTTTT
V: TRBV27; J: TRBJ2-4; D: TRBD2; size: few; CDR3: CASSSGLAGLAKNIQYF; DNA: TGTGCCAGCAGTTCGGGACTAGCGGGCCTAGCCAAAAACATTCAGTACTTC
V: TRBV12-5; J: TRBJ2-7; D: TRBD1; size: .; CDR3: CASGLVKPGQGAYEQYF; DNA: TGTGCTAGTGGTTTGGTAAAACCGGGACAGGGGGCCTACGAGCAGTACTTC